Reported below is one T cell receptor beta chain. Antigen specificity is unknown. Clones were sequenced by immunoSEQ multiplex PCR, and TCRdb holds only the in-frame ones, with some missing. The sample holds just under 20,000 clones, around 84% seen once. These data originate in a study of OX40 agonist ivuxolimab in advanced cancers. The CDR3 has 13 residues. V was clipped by 6 bases and J by 1 base, with 8 bases between them. CDR1 and CDR2 from the germline V gene are MNHNY and SVGAGI (reference sequence). Study-wide results and caveats: Clonal expansion among partial responders at 0.1-3.0 mg/kg ranked near the lowest.

The chain is built from TRBV6-6 and TRBJ2-3; D call uncertain. The starting material was CD4+ or CD8+ T cells sorted from blood, obtained in a trial of the OX40 agonist ivuxolimab. The origin of this receptor is an adult with an advanced solid tumor such as melanoma, head and neck, liver or kidney cancer. The CDR3 nucleotides are TGTGCCAGCAGCTATGGGCGCACAGATACGCAGTATTTT. Its protein product is CASSYGRTDTQYF.